Each of the 9 T cell receptor beta chains below was sequenced from the same sample in a study of T cell responses to AZD1222 COVID-19 vaccine. Sequencing used immunoSEQ multiplex PCR; TCRdb keeps in-frame clones, though not all of them. The sample includes fewer than 85,000 clones, 90% of them seen just once. Sample: peripheral blood, taken on day 0 of AZD1222 vaccination. The receptor source for this set is an adult in good health.

The chain links TRBV9 to TRBJ1-1; no clear D gene. V gave up 5 bases and J gave up 3 bases, with 11 bases separating them. This CDR3 comprises 13 residues. CDR1 is SGDLS, CDR2 YYNGEE, per germline. CDR3: CASSPLWDTEAFF. CDR3 nucleotide sequence: TGTGCCAGCAGTCCACTGTGGGACACTGAAGCTTTCTTT.

The J gene is TRBJ1-3, the V gene TRBV7-9; maybe TRBD1 (6 bases). CDR1 and CDR2 (germline): SEHNR, FQNEAQ (reference sequence). Trimming left V 0 bases short and J 9 bases short, with 18 bases between. The CDR3 length is 16 residues. The CDR3 sequence: CASSLARGQLDGTIYF. CDR3 sequence (DNA): TGTGCCAGCAGCTTAGCTAGGGGACAACTGGATGGCACCATATATTTT.

The J gene is TRBJ2-7, the V gene TRBV25-1; tentative D call: TRBD1 (5 bases). V was cut by 6 bases and J by 5 bases, with 11 bases left in between. The CDR3 consists of 12 residues. CDR1 is MGHDK and CDR2 is SYGVNS in the germline V gene. The CDR3 coding sequence is TGTGCCAGCAGCGTCAGGGTGAACGAGCAGTACTTC. It yields the protein CASSVRVNEQYF.

The chain employs TRBV6-5 and TRBJ2-7; 9 bases align to TRBD1. The V gene's germline CDR1 is MNHEY and CDR2 SVGAGI. There are 14 residues in the CDR3. V gave up 6 bases and J gave up 3 bases; unmatched junction bases: 6. Here the CDR3 DNA reads TGTGCCAGCAGCCGCCGGGACAGGGACTACGAGCAGTACTTC. Its translation: CASSRRDRDYEQYF.

The DNA of the CDR3 is TGTGCCAGCAGTGAAGTATTAAATGTCGGCGGTTGGGATGAAAAACTGTTTTTT. This sequence encodes CASSEVLNVGGWDEKLFF. The chain links TRBV6-1 to TRBJ1-4; D is unresolved. In germline, CDR1 is MNHNS, CDR2 SASEGT. V was clipped by 1 base and J by 6 bases, with 21 bases between them. The CDR3 sequence is 18 residues long.

This clone was seen a few times. V and J are TRBV7-9 and TRBJ1-4; D ambiguous. The CDR3 covers 13 residues. V shed 4 bases and J shed 0 bases, with 3 bases lying between them. Germline-derived CDR1 and CDR2 are SEHNR and FQNEAQ (reference sequence). CDR3 DNA sequence: TGTGCCAGCAGCTATACAACTAATGAAAAACTGTTTTTT. Its translation is CASSYTTNEKLFF.

This clone was found a few times. The rearrangement links TRBV7-8 to TRBJ1-2; unclear D gene. The CDR3 sequence is 15 residues long. CDR1 and CDR2 (germline): SGHVS, FQNEAQ. Trimming shortened V by 4 bases and J by 0 bases, and 12 bases separated the two germline ends. The CDR3 nucleotides are TGTGCCAGCAGCTCACGATCAGCGGCTAACTATGGCTACACCTTC. This sequence encodes CASSSRSAANYGYTF.

Written as DNA, the CDR3 is TGTGCTAGTGGTTTGACTACAACCGAAGCTTTCTTT. Translated: CASGLTTTEAFF. The V and J genes are TRBV12-5 and TRBJ1-1; D not resolved. The CDR3 extends over 12 amino acids. V was cut by 2 bases and J by 8 bases, with 9 bases left in between. The germline V gene has CDR1 LGHNT and CDR2 FRNRAP.

This clone was detected only a few times. V and J are TRBV5-1 and TRBJ1-1; D is uncertain. The germline CDR1 and CDR2 sequences are SGHRS and YFSETQ. The CDR3 extends over 14 amino acids. The V end lost 3 bases, the J end lost 4 bases, and 13 bases lay between the germline ends. DNA for the CDR3: TGCGCCAGCAGCTCCTCGGCGATAGTCACTGAAGCTTTCTTT. Amino acids: CASSSSAIVTEAFF.